This TCR beta chain was observed in a study of cytomegalovirus exposure and HLA in healthy donors. The PCR made use of 60 Vbeta and 13 Jbeta primers. Profiled with immunoSEQ multiplex PCR; TCRdb holds only in-frame clones, not every one. The repertoire includes 100,000 to 150,000 clones, around 78% of them detected once, and approximately 1.8% sits in the top ten. Per germline, CDR1 SGHNT and CDR2 YYREEE (reference sequence). Trimming cost V 0 bases and J 4 bases, with 15 bases left between them. The CDR3 length is 16 residues. The TCR sequence derives from a woman in her forties in good health and CMV-seronegative. J is TRBJ2-3 and V is TRBV5-4, with a weak D call TRBD2 (6 bases). The source material was PBMCs. CDR3 in DNA: TGTGCCAGCAGCTTGGGGGGACTCGACCAATCAGATACGCAGTATTTT. Translating it yields CASSLGGLDQSDTQYF.